This TCR beta chain was identified during a study of metastatic and nonmetastatic thyroid tumors. About the research overall: Comparative analysis of repertoires was undertaken across blood and tumor or nodule tissue obtained from malignant and benign thyroid patients.

No treatment had been given to any patient before thyroid surgery. TCRdb called clones again from the PCR reads with MiXCR. This sample has 15,000 to 20,000 clones, with roughly 23% found just once. Findings and limits, study-wide: Across blood and tumor, TCR beta diversity in malignant thyroid tumors was reportedly significantly higher than in benign nodules.

About this clone: The antigen remains unidentified.

V gave up 3 bases and J gave up 4 bases, with 16 bases separating them. The CDR3 length is 14 residues. The germline V gene has CDR1 DFQATT and CDR2 SNEGSKA (reference sequence). Sequences were obtained from adjacent normal tissue. The TCR sequence derives from a female donor with papillary thyroid cancer or a benign thyroid nodule (not recorded which). Some clones in this sample may be carry-over from other donors' samples. J is TRBJ2-7 and V is TRBV20-1; tentative D call: TRBD2 (7 bases). The CDR3 DNA reads as TGCAGTGCTAGGAACACGGGGGGCTTATACGAGCAGTACTTC. It translates to CSARNTGGLYEQYF.